This TCR beta chain derives from a study of human T cells and chemical hapten exposure. Study observations and caveats: Significantly more large CDR3 similarity clusters arose among expanded TCRs than among controls.

Time point noted: patch test 1, 2 weeks after DPC sensitization. Treatment meaning: therapeutic diphenylcyclopropenone sensitization with weekly scalp DPC. Blood collection happened ahead of applying each patch test. This CDR3 is 14 amino acids long. Germline CDR1 and CDR2: SSHAT and FNYEAQ (reference sequence). Individual cDNA molecules received unique molecular identifiers in the library. Each CDR3 protein is one row after TCRdb ran MiXCR on the RACE reads. The repertoire has 300,000 to 400,000 distinct CDR3 sequences, approximately 6.9% of them found once; the top ten carry 7.5% to 8.5%. In regard to this clonotype: Its antigen is not known. The junction departs from germline at one end; a sequencing error may be responsible.

The input for sequencing was whole blood, taken in connection with sensitization to the hapten diphenylcyclopropenone (DPC). The sequence came from a woman younger than 35 with alopecia areata. Some clones in this sample may be carry-over from other donors' samples. The chain combines TRBV7-7 with TRBJ2-2, with D perhaps TRBD1 or TRBD2 (5 bases each). The CDR3 nucleotides read TGTGCTAGCAGCTTACGGGACCGGCACGGGGAGCTGTTTTTT. Translating gives CASSLRDRHGELFF.